Below, one T cell receptor beta chain is given with its context. Its target antigen remains unknown. No base-level quality is on record; no much larger clone is a single base apart. The source of the sample is a study of CD8 T cells in Susac syndrome (dated by TCRdb to the late 2010s). About the study as a whole: Of the Susac syndrome patients who were sequenced, five or six had clinically active disease and roughly eight were in clinical remission. At the time of blood withdrawal, Susac syndrome patients were either therapy-naive, taking corticosteroids (with some also receiving IVIg), or on IVIg alone. Repertoire sequencing was used to test whether CD8+ T cell activation and differentiation in Susac syndrome was antigen driven.

High-throughput TCR beta sequencing profiled peripheral blood CD8+ and CD4+ T cells from healthy donors, Susac syndrome patients and multiple sclerosis patients. Recently defined diagnostic criteria for definite or probable disease were met by the Susac syndrome patients. Bulk CD8+ and CD4+ T cells were purified by magnetic negative isolation, whereas CD8+ TEMRA cells were enriched by FACS. Blood was collected in EDTA tubes and processed within 24 hours, with PBMCs isolated through density gradient centrifugation. PBMCs intended for TCR sequencing were cryopreserved in liquid nitrogen and thawed later in a water bath at 37 degrees C. Purity of sorted or isolated CD4+, CD8+ and CD8+ TEMRA cells was at least 90%. Broader findings and caveats from the paper: In the CD4+ T cell repertoire of Susac syndrome patients, clonal expansion was not detected. The number of individuals in the TCR sequencing and HLA analysis was acknowledged as relatively small.

RNA was extracted with the RNeasy kit and roughly 0.45 to 1 ug was reverse transcribed using random hexamers. The immunoSEQ multiplex PCR assay, which covers 54 Vbeta and 13 Jbeta segments, was used to amplify TCR beta CDR3 regions. PCR amplification bias was corrected by using a synthetic template baseline for primer optimization and computational correction. The paper's processing steps were these. Only productive sequences were kept, with reads annotated to V, D and J genes according to IMGT and analyzed in immunoSEQ Analyzer. Clonality was computed as one minus Shannon entropy normalized by log2 of the number of productive unique sequences. Public and private clones were assessed among the 100 most prevalent clones of each patient and control. Susac-specific clones were defined as absent from healthy and MS cohorts, over a thousand published viral clones and other ImmuneACCESS disease sequences. TCRdb cleaned the public reads at Q25 with fastp, built clones with MiXCR and kept in-frame beta chains. Entries are consolidated by CDR3 protein sequence, retaining the most common genes and DNA. TCRdb assigned the V and J calls; the authors' analysis was not used. In all, the sample holds some 170,000 distinct CDR3 sequences, and roughly 94% of those were seen once. The top ten clones comprise 0.099% of the sample.

The material sequenced was CD4+ T cells from PBMCs. This clonotype originated in a human donor with Susac syndrome.

The CDR3: CASSSPTGAGTQYF. Read as DNA, the sequence is TGTGCCAGCAGCTCTCCGACAGGGGCGGGTACGCAGTATTTT. The chain is encoded by TRBV7-9 joined to TRBJ2-3, and TRBD1 aligns with 8 junction nucleotides. Compared with germline, V lacks 4 bases and J lacks 8 bases; bases without a gene match: 8. The germline V gene (reference sequence) specifies SEHNR as CDR1 and FQNEAQ as CDR2. From its cysteine to its phenylalanine, the CDR3 spans 14 amino acids. Of all the DNA, just the CDR3 is kept, 42 bases in frame from base 1.